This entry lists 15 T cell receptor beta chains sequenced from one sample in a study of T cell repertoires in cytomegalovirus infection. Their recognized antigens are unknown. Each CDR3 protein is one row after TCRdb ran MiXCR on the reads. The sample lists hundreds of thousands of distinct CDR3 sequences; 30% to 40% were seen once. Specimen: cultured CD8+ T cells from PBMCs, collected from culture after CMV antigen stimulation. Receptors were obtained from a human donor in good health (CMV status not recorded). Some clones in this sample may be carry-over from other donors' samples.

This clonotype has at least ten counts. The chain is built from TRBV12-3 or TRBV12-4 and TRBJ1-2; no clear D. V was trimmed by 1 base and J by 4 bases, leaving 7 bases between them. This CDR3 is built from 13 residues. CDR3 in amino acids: CASSLGGFYGYTF. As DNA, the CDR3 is TGTGCCAGCAGTTTAGGGGGATTCTATGGCTACACCTTC.

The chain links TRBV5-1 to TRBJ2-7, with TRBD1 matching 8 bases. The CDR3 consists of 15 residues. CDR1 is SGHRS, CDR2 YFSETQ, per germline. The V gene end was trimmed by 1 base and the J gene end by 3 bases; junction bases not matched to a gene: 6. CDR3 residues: CASSLRTGTIYEQYF. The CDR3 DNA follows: TGCGCCAGCAGCTTGAGGACAGGGACGATCTACGAGCAGTACTTC.

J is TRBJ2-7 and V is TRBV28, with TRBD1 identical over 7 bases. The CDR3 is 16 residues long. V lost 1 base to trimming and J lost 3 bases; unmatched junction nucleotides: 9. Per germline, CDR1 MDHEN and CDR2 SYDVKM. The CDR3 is CASSLLGPSGGYEQYF. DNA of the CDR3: TGTGCCAGCAGTTTATTAGGCCCCTCAGGGGGCTACGAGCAGTACTTC.

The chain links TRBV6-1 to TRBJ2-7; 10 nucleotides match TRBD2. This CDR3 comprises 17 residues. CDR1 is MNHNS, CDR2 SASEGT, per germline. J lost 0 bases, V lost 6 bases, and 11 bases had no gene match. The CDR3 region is CASRPLAGAFSSYEQYV. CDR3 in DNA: TGTGCCAGCAGACCGCTAGCGGGGGCCTTTTCCTCCTACGAGCAGTACGTC.

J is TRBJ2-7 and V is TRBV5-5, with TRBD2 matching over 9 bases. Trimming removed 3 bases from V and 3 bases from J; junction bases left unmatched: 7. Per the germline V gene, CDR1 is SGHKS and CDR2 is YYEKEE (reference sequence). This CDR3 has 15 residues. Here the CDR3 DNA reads TGTGCCAGCAGCTCGGTGCTAGCGGGATACTACGAGCAGTACTTC. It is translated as CASSSVLAGYYEQYF.

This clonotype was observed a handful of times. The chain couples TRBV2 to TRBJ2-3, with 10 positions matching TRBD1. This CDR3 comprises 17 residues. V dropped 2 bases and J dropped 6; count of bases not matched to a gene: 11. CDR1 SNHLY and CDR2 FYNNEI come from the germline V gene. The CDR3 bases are TGTGCCAGCAGTGAAATCTCGGGACAGGGGATGGAGGATACGCAGTATTTT. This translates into CASSEISGQGMEDTQYF. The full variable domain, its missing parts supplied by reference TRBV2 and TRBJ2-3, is EPEVTQTPSHQVTQMGQEVILRCVPISNHLYFYWYRQILGQKVEFLVSFYNNEISEKSEIFDDQFSVERPDGSNFTLKIRSTKLEDSAMYFCASSEISGQGMEDTQYFGPGTRLTVL.

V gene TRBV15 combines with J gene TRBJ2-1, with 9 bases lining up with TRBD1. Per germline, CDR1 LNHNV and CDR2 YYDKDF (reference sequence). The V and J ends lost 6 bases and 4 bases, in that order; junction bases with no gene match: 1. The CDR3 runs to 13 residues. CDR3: CATRDRGYNEQFF. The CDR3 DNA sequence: TGTGCCACCAGGGACAGGGGATACAATGAGCAGTTCTTC.

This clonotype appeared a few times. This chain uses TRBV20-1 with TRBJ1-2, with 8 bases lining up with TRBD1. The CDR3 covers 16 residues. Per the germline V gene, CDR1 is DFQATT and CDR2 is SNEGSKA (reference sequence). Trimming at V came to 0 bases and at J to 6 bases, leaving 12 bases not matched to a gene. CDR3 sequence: CSARDRREDRANGYTF. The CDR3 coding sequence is TGCAGTGCTAGAGATCGGCGGGAGGACAGGGCGAATGGCTACACCTTC.

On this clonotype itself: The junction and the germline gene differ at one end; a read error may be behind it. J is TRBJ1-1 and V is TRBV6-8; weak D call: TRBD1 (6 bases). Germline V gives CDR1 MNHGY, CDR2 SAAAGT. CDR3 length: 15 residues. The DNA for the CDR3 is TGTGCCATCAGTCAAAAGGACAGATTGAACACTGAAGCTTTCTTT. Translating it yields CAISQKDRLNTEAFF.

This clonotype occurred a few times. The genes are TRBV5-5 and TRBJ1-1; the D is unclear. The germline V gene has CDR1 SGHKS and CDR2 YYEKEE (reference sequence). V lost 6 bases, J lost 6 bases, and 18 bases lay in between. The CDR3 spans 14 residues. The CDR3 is CASTLVGVGSEAFF. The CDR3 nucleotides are TGTGCCAGCACCCTGGTCGGGGTAGGATCTGAAGCTTTCTTT.

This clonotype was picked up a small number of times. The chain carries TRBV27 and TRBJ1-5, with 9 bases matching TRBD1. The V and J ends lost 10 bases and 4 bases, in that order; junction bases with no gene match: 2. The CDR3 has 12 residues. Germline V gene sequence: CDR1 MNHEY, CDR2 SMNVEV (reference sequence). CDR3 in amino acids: CAKQGANQPQHF. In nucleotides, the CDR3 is TGTGCCAAACAGGGGGCGAATCAGCCCCAGCATTTT.

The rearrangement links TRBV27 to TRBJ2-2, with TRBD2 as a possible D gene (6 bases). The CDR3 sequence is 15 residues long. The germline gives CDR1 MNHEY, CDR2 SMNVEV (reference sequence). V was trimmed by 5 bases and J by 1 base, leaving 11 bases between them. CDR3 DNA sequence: TGTGCCAGCAGTGTTGGGGGGATGAACACCGGGGAGCTGTTTTTT. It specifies CASSVGGMNTGELFF.

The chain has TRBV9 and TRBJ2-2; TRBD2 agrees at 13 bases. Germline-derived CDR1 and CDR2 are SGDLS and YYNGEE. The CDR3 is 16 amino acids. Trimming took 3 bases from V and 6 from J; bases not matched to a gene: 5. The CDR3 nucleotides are TGTGCCAGCAGCGCGCAGGGACTAGCGGGGCCCGGGGAGCTGTTTTTT. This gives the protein CASSAQGLAGPGELFF.

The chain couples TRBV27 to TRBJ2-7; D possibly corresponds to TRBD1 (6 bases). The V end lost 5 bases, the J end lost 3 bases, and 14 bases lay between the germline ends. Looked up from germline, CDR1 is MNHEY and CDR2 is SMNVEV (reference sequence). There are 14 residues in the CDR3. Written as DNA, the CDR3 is TGTGCCAGCAGTCCTACAGGACAGCACTACGAGCAGTACTTC. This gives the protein CASSPTGQHYEQYF.

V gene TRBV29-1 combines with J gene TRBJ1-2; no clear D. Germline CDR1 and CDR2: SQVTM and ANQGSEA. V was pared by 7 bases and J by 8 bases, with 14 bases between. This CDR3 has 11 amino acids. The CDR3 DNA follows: TGCAGCGCCCTGTCTGGGAGGGGCTACACCTTC. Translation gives CSALSGRGYTF.